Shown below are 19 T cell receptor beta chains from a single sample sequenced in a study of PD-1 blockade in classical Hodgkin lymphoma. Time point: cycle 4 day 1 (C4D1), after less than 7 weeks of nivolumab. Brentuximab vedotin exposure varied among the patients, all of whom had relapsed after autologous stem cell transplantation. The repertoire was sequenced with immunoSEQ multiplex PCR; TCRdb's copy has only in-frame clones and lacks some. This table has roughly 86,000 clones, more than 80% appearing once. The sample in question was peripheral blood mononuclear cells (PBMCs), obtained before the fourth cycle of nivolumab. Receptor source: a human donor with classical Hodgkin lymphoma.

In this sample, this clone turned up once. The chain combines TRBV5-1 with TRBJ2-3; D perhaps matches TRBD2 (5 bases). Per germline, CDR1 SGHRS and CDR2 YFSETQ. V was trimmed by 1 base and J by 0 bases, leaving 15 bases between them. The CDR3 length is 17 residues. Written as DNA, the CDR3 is TGCGCCAGCAGCTTGTATCTCAGCGGATCTAGCACAGATACGCAGTATTTT. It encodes CASSLYLSGSSTDTQYF.

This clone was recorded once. Here the CDR3 DNA reads TGTGCCAGCAGCTTAGGAATTGCCCCTGGGACCGGGGAGCTGTTTTTT. It is translated as CASSLGIAPGTGELFF. The chain couples TRBV7-2 to TRBJ2-2, with D unclear. This CDR3 spans 16 amino acids. Germline V lookup: CDR1 SGHTA, CDR2 FQGNSA. Trimming removed 1 base from V and 5 bases from J, with 14 bases in between.

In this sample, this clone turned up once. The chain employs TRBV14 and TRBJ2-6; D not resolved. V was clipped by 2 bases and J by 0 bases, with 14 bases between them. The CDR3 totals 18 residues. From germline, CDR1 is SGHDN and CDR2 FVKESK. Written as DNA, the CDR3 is TGTGCCAGCAGCCAACAGATCCTGGCTAGCTCTGGGGCCAACGTCCTGACTTTC. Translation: CASSQQILASSGANVLTF.

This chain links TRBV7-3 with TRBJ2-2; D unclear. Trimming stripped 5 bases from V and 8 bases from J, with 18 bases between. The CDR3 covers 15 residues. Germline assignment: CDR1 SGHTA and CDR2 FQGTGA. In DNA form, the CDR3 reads TGTGCCAGCAGCCCAGGACGGGCCACCTCAGGGGAGCTGTTTTTT. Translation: CASSPGRATSGELFF.

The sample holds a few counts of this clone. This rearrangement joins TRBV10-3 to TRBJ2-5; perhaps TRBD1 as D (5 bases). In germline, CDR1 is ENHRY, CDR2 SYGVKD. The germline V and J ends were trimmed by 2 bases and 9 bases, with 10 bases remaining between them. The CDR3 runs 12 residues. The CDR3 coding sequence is TGTGCCATCAGTGAGACCCTAGGGGCCCAGTACTTC. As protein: CAISETLGAQYF.

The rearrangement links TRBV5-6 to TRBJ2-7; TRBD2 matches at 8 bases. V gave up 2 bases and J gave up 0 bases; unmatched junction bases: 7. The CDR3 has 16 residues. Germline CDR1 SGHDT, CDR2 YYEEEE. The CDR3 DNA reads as TGTGCCAGCAGCTTCCTGGGAGGGACTAGCTCCTACGAGCAGTACTTC. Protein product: CASSFLGGTSSYEQYF.

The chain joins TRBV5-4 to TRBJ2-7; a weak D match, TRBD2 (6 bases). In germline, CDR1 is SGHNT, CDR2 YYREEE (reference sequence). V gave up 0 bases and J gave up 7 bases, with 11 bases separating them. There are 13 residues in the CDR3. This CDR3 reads CASSLGLAREQYF. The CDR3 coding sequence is TGTGCCAGCAGCTTGGGGCTAGCGCGTGAGCAGTACTTC. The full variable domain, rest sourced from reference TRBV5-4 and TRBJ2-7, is ETGVTQSPTHLIKTRGQQVTLRCSSQSGHNTVSWYQQALGQGPQFIFQYYREEENGRGNFPPRFSGLQFPNYSSELNVNALELDDSALYLCASSLGLAREQYFGPGTRLTVT.

DNA of the CDR3: TGTGCCAGCAGCCCCAGGGACCACACTTCCACATATGGCTACACCTTC. It yields the protein CASSPRDHTSTYGYTF. The J gene is TRBJ1-2, the V gene TRBV4-2; a weak D match, TRBD1 (5 bases). Germline V gives CDR1 LGHNA, CDR2 YNFKEQ. The CDR3 totals 16 residues. The V end lost 4 bases, the J end lost 5 bases, and 20 bases lay between the germline ends.

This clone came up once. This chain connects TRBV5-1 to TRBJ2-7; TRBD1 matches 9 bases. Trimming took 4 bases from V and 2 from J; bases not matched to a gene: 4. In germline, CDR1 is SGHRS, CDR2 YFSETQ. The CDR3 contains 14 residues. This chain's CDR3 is CASSLGTGTYEQYF. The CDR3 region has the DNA TGCGCCAGCAGCCTCGGGACAGGGACCTACGAGCAGTACTTC. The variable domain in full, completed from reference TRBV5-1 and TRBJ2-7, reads KAGVTQTPRYLIKTRGQQVTLSCSPISGHRSVSWYQQTPGQGLQFLFEYFSETQRNKGNFPGRFSGRQFSNSRSEMNVSTLELGDSALYLCASSLGTGTYEQYFGPGTRLTVT.

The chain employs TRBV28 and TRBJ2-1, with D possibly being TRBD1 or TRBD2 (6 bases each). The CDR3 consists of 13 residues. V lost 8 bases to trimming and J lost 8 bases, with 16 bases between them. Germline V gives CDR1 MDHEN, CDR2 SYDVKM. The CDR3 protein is CASRLGGGDEQFF. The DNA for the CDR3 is TGTGCCAGCCGACTAGGGGGTGGGGATGAGCAGTTCTTC.

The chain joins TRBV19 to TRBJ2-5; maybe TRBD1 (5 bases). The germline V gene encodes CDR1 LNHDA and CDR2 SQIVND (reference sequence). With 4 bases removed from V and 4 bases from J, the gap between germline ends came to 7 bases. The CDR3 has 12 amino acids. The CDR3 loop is CASSSQGETQYF. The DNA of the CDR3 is TGTGCCAGTAGTAGCCAGGGAGAGACCCAGTACTTC.

The CDR3: CASSFYPDSELYGYTF. The CDR3 nucleotides read TGTGCCAGCAGTTTCTACCCGGACAGTGAACTCTATGGCTACACCTTC. The rearrangement joins TRBV6-5 to TRBJ1-2; a possible D gene is TRBD1 (6 bases). There are 16 residues in the CDR3. CDR1 MNHEY and CDR2 SVGAGI come from the germline V gene. V lost 4 bases, J lost 4 bases, and 19 bases lay in between.

The CDR3 reads CASSFQGATYEQYF. Written as DNA, the CDR3 is TGTGCCAGCAGCTTCCAGGGGGCCACCTACGAGCAGTACTTC. The gene calls are TRBV2 and TRBJ2-7; TRBD1 agrees at 8 bases. This CDR3 has 14 amino acids. Germline trimming cut 6 bases from V and 2 bases from J; bases unmatched to any gene: 6. The germline V gene encodes CDR1 SNHLY and CDR2 FYNNEI.

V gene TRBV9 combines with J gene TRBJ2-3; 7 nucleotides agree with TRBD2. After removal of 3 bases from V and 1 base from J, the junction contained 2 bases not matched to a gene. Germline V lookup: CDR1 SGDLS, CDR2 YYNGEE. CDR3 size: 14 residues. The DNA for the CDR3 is TGTGCCAGCAGCGCTGGACTAGGCACAGATACGCAGTATTTT. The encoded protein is CASSAGLGTDTQYF.

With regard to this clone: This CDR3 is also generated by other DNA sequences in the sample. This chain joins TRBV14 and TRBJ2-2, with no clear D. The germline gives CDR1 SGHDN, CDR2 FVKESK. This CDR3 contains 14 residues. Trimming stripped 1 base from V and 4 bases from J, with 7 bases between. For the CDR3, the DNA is TGTGCCAGCAGCCAAGTCGTGGGCACCGGGGAGCTGTTTTTT. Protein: CASSQVVGTGELFF. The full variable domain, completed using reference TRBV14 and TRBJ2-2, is EAGVTQFPSHSVIEKGQTVTLRCDPISGHDNLYWYRRVMGKEIKFLLHFVKESKQDESGMPNNRFLAERTGGTYSTLKVQPAELEDSGVYFCASSQVVGTGELFFGEGSRLTVL.

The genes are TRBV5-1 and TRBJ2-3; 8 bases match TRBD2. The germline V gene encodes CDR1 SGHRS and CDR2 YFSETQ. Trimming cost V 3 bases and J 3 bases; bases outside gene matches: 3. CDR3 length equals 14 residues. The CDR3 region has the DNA TGCGCCAGCAGCTGGGGGACTAGGACAGATACGCAGTATTTT. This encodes CASSWGTRTDTQYF.

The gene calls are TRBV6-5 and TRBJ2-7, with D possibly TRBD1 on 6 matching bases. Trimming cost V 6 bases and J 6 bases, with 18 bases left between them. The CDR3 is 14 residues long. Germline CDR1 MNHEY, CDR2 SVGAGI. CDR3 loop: CASSPATGIPEQYF. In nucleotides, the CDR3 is TGTGCCAGCAGCCCAGCAACAGGGATTCCCGAGCAGTACTTC.

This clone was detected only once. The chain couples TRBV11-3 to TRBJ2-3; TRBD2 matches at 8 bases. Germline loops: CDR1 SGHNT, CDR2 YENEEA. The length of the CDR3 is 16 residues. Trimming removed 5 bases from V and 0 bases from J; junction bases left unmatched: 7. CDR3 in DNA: TGTGCCAGCAGCCCCAAACGGGGGGGTAGCACAGATACGCAGTATTTT. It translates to CASSPKRGGSTDTQYF.

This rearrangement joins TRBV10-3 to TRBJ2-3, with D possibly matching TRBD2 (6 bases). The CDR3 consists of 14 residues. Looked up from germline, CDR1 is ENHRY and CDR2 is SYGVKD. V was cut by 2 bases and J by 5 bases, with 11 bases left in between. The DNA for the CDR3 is TGTGCCATCAGTGAGACGGGAGATTTAGATACGCAGTATTTT. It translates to CAISETGDLDTQYF.